This T cell receptor beta chain was documented in a study of blood T cell repertoires in COVID-19. Study information: Collection of acute and convalescent COVID-19 samples took place in the United States, Italy and Spain. T cells, B-cell-depleted T cells, or PBMCs provided the cDNA or gDNA that served as material.

The V segment lost 4 bases and the J segment 6 bases; nucleotides outside the gene matches: 11. CDR1 MNHNS and CDR2 SASEGT come from the germline V gene. This CDR3 has 16 amino acids. Authors' processing steps: Amplification with reference gene primers provided the estimates of nucleated cell counts. Method: immunoSEQ multiplex PCR; TCRdb's copy keeps in-frame clones and lacks some. The D gene and trimming were derived from the DNA, and the V and J assignments and clone size from that table. The table lists under 250,000 clones, about 88% of them singletons, with around 4.8% in the top ten. This sequence was found in a woman between 40 and 50 years old with acute or convalescent COVID-19. The chain joins TRBV6-1 to TRBJ1-4; TRBD1 matches 7 bases. The sample was peripheral blood. CDR3 residues: CASSVNLGGRDEKLFF. CDR3 nucleotides: TGTGCCAGCAGTGTAAATCTAGGGGGCAGGGATGAAAAACTGTTTTTT.